The clone carrying this TCR beta chain appeared once. Its antigen is as yet unknown. A read error is possible here, since a much larger clone lies one base away. The germline gives CDR1 SGHTA, CDR2 FQGTGA. CDR3 length equals 15 residues. The record originates from a study of immune heterogeneity within non-small cell lung tumors. On the study more broadly: The tumors comprised a few squamous cell carcinomas, some ten non-squamous carcinomas and 1 not otherwise specified. Overall study findings and caveats: Locally, T-cell clonality showed a moderate but significant correlation with tumor mutational burden measured at the same site (R 0.3 to 0.35). The study found identical dominant CDR3 beta clonotypes recurring across tumor sites within a patient, alongside site-unique high-frequency clones.

Multiplex PCR amplified TCR beta CDR3 with 32 V and 13 J primers. One entry per CDR3 protein results from TCRdb running MiXCR on the multiplex PCR reads. The profile shows fewer than 13,000 distinct CDR3 sequences, around 30% of them singletons. Template input was genomic DNA from bulk tumor (about 640 ng per sample). Several spatially distant biopsies were obtained per primary tumor intraoperatively. Each patient presented with untreated, newly diagnosed non-small cell lung cancer and received curative surgery. The chain joins TRBV7-3 to TRBJ2-2; a possible D gene is TRBD2 (6 bases). The clonotype was recovered from a man aged 50 to 60 with non-small cell lung cancer. The sequencing input was lung tumor tissue. CDR3 nucleotide sequence: TGTGCCAGCAGCTTTCCTAGCGCGGGCACCGGGGAGCTGATTTTT. Amino acid sequence: CASSFPSAGTGELIF.